This record looks at one T cell receptor beta chain sequence and its context. Its antigen is not known. The data derive from a study of lymphopenia after photon versus proton radiotherapy. General study findings and limits: Better survival with proton therapy was suggested as possible, not demonstrated. Larger post-nadir TCR diversity loss correlated inversely with survival in deceased patients.

Here immunoSEQ multiplex PCR was the method, and the copy in TCRdb shows in-frame clones only, minus some. Of tens of thousands of clones in the sample, approximately 82% were seen once. The germline gives CDR1 MNHNS, CDR2 SASEGT. The V segment lost 7 bases and the J segment 0 bases; nucleotides outside the gene matches: 8. The CDR3 contains 15 residues. The sequenced sample was peripheral blood, obtained from a patient treated with photon-based radiotherapy. This receptor was obtained from a man aged 45-60 years with gastric cancer. The chain joins TRBV6-1 to TRBJ2-5, with 7 bases matching TRBD2. In DNA, the CDR3 is TGTGCCAGCAAGAGACTAGCTATAAACCAAGAGACCCAGTACTTC. Translated: CASKRLAINQETQYF.